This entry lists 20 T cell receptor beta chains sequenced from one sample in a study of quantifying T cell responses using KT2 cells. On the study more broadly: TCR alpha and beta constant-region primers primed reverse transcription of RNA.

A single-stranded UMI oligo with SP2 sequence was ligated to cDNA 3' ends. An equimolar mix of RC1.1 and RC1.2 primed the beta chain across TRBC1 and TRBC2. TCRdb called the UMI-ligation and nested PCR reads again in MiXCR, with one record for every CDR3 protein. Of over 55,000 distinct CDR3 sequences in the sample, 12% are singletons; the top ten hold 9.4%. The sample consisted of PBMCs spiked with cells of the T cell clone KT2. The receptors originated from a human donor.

CDR3 region: CASSWDNRPVEAFF. The CDR3 nucleotides read TGTGCCAGCAGCTGGGATAACCGCCCGGTTGAAGCTTTCTTT. The rearrangement links TRBV12-3 or TRBV12-4 to TRBJ1-1; D not resolved. The CDR3 has 14 amino acids. Trimming removed 6 bases from V and 7 bases from J, with 18 bases in between.

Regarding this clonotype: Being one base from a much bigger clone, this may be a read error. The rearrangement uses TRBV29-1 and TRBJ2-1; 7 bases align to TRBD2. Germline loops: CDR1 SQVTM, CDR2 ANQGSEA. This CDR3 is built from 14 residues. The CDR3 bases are TGCAGCGTTGAATTCGGGAGGCCCCACAATGAGCAGTCCTTC. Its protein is CSVEFGRPHNEQSF.

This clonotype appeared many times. The DNA for the CDR3 is TGCGCCAGCGGGAGGAACCCCAGCACAGATACGCAGTATTTT. Encoded protein: CASGRNPSTDTQYF. This chain links TRBV5-1 with TRBJ2-3; D may be TRBD2 (6 bases). The CDR3 extends over 14 amino acids. Trimming pared 7 bases from V and 0 bases from J, leaving 12 bases between. Germline CDR1 and CDR2: SGHRS and YFSETQ.

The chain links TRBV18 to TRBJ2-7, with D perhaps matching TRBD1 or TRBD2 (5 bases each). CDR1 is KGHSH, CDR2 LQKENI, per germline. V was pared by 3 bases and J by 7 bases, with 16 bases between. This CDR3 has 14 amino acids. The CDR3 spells CASSPGTAAGEQYF. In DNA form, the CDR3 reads TGTGCCAGCTCACCCGGGACGGCCGCCGGGGAGCAGTACTTC.

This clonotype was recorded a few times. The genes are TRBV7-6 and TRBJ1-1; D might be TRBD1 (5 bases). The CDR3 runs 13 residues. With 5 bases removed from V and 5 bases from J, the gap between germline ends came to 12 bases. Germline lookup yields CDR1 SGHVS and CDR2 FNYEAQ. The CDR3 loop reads CASSRGEGTEAFF. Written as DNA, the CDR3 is TGTGCCAGCAGCCGGGGGGAAGGGACTGAAGCTTTCTTT.

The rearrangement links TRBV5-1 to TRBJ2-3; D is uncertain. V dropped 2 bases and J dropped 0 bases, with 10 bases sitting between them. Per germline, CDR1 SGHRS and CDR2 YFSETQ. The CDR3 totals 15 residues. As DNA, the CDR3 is TGCGCCAGCAGCTTAGCTCATGTGAGCACAGATACGCAGTATTTT. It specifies CASSLAHVSTDTQYF.

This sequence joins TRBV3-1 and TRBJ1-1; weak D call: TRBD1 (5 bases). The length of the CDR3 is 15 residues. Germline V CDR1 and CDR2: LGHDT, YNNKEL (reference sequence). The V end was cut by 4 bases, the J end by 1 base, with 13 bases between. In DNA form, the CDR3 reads TGTGCCAGCAGCCGAAAACTCCAGGGGAACACTGAAGCTTTCTTT. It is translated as CASSRKLQGNTEAFF. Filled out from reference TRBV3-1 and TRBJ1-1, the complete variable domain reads DTAVSQTPKYLVTQMGNDKSIKCEQNLGHDTMYWYKQDSKKFLKIMFSYNNKELIINETVPNRFSPKSPDKAHLNLHINSLELGDSAVYFCASSRKLQGNTEAFFGQGTRLTVV.

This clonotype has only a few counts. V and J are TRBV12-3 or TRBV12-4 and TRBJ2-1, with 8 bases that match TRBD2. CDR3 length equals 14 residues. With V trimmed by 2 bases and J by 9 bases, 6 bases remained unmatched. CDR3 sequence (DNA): TGTGCCAGCAGTTTACGGAGCGGGAGTTTTGAGCAGTTCTTC. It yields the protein CASSLRSGSFEQFF.

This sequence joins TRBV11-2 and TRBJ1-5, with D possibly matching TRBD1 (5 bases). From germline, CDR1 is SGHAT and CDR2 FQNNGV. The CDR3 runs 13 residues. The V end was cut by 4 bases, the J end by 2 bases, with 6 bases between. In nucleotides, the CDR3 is TGTGCCAGCAGCTGGGGCGGCAATCAGCCCCAGCATTTT. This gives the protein CASSWGGNQPQHF.

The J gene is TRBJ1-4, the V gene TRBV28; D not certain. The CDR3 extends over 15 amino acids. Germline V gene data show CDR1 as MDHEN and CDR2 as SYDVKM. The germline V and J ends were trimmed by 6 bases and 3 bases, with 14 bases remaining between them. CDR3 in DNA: TGTGCCAGCAGCCGCCCGAGCACGGCTAATGAAAAACTGTTTTTT. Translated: CASSRPSTANEKLFF.

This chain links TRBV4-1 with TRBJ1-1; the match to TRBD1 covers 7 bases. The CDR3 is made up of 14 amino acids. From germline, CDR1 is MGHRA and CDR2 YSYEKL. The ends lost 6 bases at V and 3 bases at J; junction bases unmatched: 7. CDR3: CASRKTGTHTEAFF. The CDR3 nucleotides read TGCGCCAGCAGGAAGACAGGGACACACACTGAAGCTTTCTTT.

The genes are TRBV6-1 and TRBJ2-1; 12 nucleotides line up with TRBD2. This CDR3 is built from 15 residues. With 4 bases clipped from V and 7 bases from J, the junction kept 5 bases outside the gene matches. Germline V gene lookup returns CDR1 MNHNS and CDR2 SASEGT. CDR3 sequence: CASSVLGLAGNEQFF. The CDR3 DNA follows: TGTGCCAGCAGTGTCCTTGGACTAGCGGGGAATGAGCAGTTCTTC.

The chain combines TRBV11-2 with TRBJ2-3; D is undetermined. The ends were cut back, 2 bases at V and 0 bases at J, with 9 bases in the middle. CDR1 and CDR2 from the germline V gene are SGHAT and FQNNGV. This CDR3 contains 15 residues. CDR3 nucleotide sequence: TGTGCCAGCAGCTTAAACACCCGTAGCACAGATACGCAGTATTTT. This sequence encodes CASSLNTRSTDTQYF. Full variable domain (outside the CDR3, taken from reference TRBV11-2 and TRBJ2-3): EAGVAQSPRYKIIEKRQSVAFWCNPISGHATLYWYQQILGQGPKLLIQFQNNGVVDDSQLPKDRFSAERLKGVDSTLKIQPAKLEDSAVYLCASSLNTRSTDTQYFGPGTRLTVL.

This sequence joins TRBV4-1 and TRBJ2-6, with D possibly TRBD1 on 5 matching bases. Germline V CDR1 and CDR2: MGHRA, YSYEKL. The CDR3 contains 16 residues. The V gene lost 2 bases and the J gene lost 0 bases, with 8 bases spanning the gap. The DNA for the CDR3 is TGCGCCAGCAGCCAATGGCAGGGCTCTGGGGCCAACGTCCTGACTTTC. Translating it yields CASSQWQGSGANVLTF.

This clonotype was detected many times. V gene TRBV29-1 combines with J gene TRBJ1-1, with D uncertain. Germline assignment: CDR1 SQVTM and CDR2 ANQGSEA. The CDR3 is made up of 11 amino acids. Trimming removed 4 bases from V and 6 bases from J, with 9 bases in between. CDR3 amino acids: CSVVLGPEAFF. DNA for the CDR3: TGCAGCGTTGTTCTTGGGCCTGAAGCTTTCTTT.

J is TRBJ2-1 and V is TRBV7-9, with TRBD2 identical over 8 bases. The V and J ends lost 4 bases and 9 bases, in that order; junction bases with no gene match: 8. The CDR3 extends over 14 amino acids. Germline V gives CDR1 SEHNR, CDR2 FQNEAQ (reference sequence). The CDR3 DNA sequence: TGTGCCAGCAGCTCGGGACTAGTTCCCGGTGAGCAGTTCTTC. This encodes CASSSGLVPGEQFF.

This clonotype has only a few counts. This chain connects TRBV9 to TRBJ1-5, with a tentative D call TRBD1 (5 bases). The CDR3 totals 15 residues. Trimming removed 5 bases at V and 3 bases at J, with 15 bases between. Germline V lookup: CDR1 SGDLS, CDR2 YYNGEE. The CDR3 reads CASSPRDRPNQPQHF. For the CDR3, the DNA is TGTGCCAGCAGTCCAAGAGACAGACCCAATCAGCCCCAGCATTTT.

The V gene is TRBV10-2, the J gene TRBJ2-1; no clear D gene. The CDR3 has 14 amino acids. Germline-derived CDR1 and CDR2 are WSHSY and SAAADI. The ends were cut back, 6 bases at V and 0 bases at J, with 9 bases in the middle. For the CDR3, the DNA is TGCGCCAGCAGCTTAGTCAGCTCCTACAATGAGCAGTTCTTC. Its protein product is CASSLVSSYNEQFF.

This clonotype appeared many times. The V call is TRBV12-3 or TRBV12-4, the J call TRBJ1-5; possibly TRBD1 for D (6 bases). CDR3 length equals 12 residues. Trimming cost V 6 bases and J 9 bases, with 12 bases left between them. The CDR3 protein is CASRDTGRPQHF. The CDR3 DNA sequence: TGTGCCAGCAGAGATACAGGGAGGCCCCAGCATTTT.

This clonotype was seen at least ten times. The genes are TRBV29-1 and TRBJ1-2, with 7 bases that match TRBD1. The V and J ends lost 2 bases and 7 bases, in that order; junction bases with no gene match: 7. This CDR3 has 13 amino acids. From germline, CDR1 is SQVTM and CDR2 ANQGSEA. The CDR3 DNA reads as TGCAGCGTTGAATCCCGGACAGGAGGTGGCTACACCTTC. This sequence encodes CSVESRTGGGYTF. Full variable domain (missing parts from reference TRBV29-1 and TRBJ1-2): SAVISQKPSRDICQRGTSLTIQCQVDSQVTMMFWYRQQPGQSLTLIATANQGSEATYESGFVIDKFPISRPNLTFSTLTVSNMSPEDSSIYLCSVESRTGGGYTFGSGTRLTVV.